This T cell receptor (beta chain) was recorded in a study of early T cells in non-severe SARS-CoV-2 infection. For the study at large: Sequencing of unsorted whole blood was done on bulk RNA, leaving chains unpaired.

Individual cDNA molecules were tagged with unique molecular identifiers, the study reported. TCRdb passed the 5' RACE reads through MiXCR, listing each CDR3 protein once. The sample lists fewer than 50,000 distinct CDR3 sequences, roughly 6.5% occurring once. This clonotype appeared many times. The germline gives CDR1 ENHRY, CDR2 SYGVKD. The CDR3 spans 13 residues. V lost 6 bases, J lost 8 bases, and 11 bases lay in between. The material was whole blood, obtained at baseline. The chain uses TRBV10-3 and TRBJ1-6; possibly TRBD1 for D (5 bases). The clonotype comes from an adult who was a healthcare worker with PCR-confirmed SARS-CoV-2 infection or an uninfected control (not recorded which). The CDR3 region is CAISRDQDSPLHF. For the CDR3, the DNA is TGTGCCATCAGCCGGGACCAGGATTCACCCCTCCACTTT.